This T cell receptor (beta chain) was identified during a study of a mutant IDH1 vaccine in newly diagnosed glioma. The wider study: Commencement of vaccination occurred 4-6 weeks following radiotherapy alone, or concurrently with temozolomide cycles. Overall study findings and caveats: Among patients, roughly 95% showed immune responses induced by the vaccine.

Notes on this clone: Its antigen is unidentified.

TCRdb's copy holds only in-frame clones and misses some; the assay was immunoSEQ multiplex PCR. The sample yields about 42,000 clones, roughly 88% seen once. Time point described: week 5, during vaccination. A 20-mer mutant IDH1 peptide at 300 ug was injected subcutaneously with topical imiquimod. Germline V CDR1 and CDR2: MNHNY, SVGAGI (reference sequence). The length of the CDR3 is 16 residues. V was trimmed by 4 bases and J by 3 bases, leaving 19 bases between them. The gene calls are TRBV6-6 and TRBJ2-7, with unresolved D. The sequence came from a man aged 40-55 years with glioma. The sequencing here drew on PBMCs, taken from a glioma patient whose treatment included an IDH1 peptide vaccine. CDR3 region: CASSSSLEIQIYEQYF. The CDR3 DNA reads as TGTGCCAGCAGTTCCTCCCTAGAAATCCAAATCTACGAGCAGTACTTC.